This T cell receptor beta chain stems from a study of blood T cell repertoires in COVID-19. Per the germline V gene, CDR1 is KGHSH and CDR2 is LQKENI. V was trimmed by 0 bases and J by 0 bases, leaving 10 bases between them. The CDR3 spans 16 residues. The repertoire was sequenced with immunoSEQ multiplex PCR; TCRdb's copy has only in-frame clones and lacks some. The sample holds fewer than 100,000 clones, approximately 90% seen once. This chain connects TRBV18 to TRBJ2-3; D is ambiguous. This TCR was sampled from a woman of 80 years or more with acute or convalescent COVID-19. Material for sequencing was peripheral blood. CDR3 region: CASSPPGQRSTDTQYF. Written as DNA, the CDR3 is TGTGCCAGCTCACCACCTGGCCAGCGTAGCACAGATACGCAGTATTTT.